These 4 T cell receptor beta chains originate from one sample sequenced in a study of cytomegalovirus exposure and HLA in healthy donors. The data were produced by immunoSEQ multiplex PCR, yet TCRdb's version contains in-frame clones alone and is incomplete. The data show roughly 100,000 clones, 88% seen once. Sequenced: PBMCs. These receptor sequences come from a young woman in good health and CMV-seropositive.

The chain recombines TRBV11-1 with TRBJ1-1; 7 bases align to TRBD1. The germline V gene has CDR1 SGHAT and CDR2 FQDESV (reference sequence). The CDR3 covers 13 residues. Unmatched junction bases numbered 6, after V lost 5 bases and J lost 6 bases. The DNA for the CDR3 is TGTGCCAGCAGCACAGACAGGGCCGCTGAAGCTTTCTTT. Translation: CASSTDRAAEAFF.

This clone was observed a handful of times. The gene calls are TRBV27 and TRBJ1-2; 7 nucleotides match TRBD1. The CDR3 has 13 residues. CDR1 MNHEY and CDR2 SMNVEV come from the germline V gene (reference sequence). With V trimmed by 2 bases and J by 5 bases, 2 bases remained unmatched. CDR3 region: CASSLNRGYGYTF. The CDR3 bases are TGTGCCAGCAGTTTAAACAGGGGATATGGCTACACCTTC.

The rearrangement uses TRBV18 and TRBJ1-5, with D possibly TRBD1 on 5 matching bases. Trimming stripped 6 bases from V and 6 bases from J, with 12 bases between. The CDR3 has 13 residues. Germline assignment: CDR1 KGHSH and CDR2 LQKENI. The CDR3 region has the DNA TGTGCCAGCTCGCCTAGGGGCGCTCAGCCCCAGCATTTT. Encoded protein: CASSPRGAQPQHF. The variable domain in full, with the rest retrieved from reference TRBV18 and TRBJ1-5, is NAGVMQNPRHLVRRRGQEARLRCSPMKGHSHVYWYRQLPEEGLKFMVYLQKENIIDESGMPKERFSAEFPKEGPSILRIQQVVRGDSAAYFCASSPRGAQPQHFGDGTRLSIL.

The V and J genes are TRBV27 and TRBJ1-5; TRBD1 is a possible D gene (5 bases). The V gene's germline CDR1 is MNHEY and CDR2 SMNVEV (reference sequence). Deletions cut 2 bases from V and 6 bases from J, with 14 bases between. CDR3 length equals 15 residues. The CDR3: CASSLVAGLLQPQHF. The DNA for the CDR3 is TGTGCCAGCAGTTTAGTGGCAGGGTTACTTCAGCCCCAGCATTTT.